This entry is about one T cell receptor beta chain. Its antigen is unknown. This CDR3 spans 13 amino acids. Here immunoSEQ multiplex PCR was the method, and the copy in TCRdb shows in-frame clones only, minus some. The sample lists approximately 23,000 clones, less than 85% occurring once. This specimen comes from a study of vaccination effects on CD4 cells after COVID-19. Study-wide context: Researchers obtained post-vaccine samples at a median of 72 days past the second dose.

Peptide-pool stimulation followed by sequencing identified expanded antigen-specific CD4+ clonotypes in the ViraFEST assay. Scientists isolated CD4+ T cells after a roughly 10-day culture period ended. Each participant was given two doses of one vaccine (BNT162b2 or mRNA-1273). Vaccinated participants had no history of SARS-CoV-2 infection and tested negative for nucleocapsid antibodies. IL-2 medium supplanted half the medium on days 3 and 7. This chain links TRBV21-1 with TRBJ2-7; the D call in the table, TRBD1, was not verified against the DNA. TRBV21-1 is designated a pseudogene. This clonotype originated in a human donor who received a COVID-19 vaccine. Material: CD4+ T cells from PBMCs cultured with SARS-CoV-2 spike peptides, obtained after COVID-19 vaccination. The CDR3 loop reads CASRGTVSYEQYF. The CDR3, as DNA: TGTGCCAGCAGGGGGACAGTCTCCTACGAGCAGTACTTC.